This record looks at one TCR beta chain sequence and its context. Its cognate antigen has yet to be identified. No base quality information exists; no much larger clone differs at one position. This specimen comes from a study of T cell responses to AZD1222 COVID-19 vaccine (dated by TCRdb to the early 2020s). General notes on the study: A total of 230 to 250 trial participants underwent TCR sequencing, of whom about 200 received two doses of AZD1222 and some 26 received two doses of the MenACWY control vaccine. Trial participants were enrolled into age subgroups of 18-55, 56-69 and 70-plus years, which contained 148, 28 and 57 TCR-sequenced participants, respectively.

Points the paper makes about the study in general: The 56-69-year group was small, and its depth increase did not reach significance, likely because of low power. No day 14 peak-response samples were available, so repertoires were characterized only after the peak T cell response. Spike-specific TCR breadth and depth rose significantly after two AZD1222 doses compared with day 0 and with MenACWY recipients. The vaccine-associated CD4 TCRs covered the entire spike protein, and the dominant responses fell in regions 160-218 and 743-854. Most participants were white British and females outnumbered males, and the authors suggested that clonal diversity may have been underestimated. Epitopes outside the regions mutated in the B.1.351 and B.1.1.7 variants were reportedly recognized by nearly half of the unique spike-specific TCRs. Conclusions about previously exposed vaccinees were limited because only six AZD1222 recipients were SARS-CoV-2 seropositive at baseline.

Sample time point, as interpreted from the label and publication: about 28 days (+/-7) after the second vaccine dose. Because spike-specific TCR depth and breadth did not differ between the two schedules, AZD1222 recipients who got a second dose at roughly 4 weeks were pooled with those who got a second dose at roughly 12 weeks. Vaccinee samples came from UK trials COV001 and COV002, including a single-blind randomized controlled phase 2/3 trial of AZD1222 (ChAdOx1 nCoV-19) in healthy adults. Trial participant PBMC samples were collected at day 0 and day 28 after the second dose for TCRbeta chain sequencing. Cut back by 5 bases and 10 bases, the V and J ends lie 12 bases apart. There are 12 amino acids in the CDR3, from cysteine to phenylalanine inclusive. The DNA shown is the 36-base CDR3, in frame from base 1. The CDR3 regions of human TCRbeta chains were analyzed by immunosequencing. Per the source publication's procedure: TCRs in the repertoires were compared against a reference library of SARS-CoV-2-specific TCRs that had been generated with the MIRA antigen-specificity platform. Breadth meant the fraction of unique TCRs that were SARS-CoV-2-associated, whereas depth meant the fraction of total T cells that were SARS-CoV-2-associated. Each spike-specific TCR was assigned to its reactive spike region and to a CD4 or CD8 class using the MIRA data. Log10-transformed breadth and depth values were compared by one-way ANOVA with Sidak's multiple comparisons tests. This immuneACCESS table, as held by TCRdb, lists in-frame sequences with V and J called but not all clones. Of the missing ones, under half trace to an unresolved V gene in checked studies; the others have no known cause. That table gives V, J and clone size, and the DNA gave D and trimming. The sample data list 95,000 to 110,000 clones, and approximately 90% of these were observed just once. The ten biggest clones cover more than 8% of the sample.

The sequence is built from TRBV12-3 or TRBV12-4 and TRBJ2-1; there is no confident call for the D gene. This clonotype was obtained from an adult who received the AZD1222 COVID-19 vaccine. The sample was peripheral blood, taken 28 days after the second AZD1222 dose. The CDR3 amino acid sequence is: CASSPPYAEQFF. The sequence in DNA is TGTGCCAGCAGTCCGCCCTATGCGGAGCAGTTCTTC.